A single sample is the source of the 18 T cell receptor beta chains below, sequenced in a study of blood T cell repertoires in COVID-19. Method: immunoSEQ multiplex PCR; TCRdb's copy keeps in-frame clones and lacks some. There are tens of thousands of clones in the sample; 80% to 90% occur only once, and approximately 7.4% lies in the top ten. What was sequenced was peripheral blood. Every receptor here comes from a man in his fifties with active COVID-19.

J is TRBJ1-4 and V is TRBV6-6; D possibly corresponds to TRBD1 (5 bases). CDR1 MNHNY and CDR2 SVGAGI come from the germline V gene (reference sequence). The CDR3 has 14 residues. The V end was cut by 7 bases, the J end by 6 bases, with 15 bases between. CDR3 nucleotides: TGTGCCAGCAACTATCTGCGGGGCGATGAAAAACTGTTTTTT. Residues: CASNYLRGDEKLFF.

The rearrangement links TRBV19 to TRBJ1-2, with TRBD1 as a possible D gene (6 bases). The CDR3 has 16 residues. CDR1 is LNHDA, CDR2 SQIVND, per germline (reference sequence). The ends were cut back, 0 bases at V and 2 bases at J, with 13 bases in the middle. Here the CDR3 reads CASSIDGDTLNYGYTF. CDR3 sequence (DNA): TGTGCCAGTAGTATAGACGGGGACACGCTAAACTATGGCTACACCTTC.

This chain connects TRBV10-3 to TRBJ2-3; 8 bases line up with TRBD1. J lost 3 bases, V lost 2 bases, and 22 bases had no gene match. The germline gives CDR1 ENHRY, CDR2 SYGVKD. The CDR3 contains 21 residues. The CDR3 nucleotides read TGTGCCATCAGTGAGCCCGTGAGGACAGGGTCTGTCGGAGGGTATACAGATACGCAGTATTTT. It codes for CAISEPVRTGSVGGYTDTQYF.

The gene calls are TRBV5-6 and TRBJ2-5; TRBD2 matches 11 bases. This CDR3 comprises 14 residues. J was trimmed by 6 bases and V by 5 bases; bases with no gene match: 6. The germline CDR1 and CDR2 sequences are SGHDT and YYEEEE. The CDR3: CASRQTSGAKTQYF. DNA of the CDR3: TGTGCCAGCAGACAGACTAGCGGGGCAAAGACCCAGTACTTC.

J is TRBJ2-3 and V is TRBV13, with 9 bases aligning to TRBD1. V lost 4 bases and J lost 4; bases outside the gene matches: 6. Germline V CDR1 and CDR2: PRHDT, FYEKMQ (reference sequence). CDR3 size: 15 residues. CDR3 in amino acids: CASSSPGQGSDTQYF. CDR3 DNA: TGTGCCAGCAGCTCACCGGGACAGGGTTCAGATACGCAGTATTTT.

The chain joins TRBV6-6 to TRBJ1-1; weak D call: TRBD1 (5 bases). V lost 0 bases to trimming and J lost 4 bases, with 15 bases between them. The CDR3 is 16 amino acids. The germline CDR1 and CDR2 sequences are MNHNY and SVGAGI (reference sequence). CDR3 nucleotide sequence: TGTGCCAGCAGTTACTCGAACCACCAGGGTTTCACTGAAGCTTTCTTT. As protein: CASSYSNHQGFTEAFF.

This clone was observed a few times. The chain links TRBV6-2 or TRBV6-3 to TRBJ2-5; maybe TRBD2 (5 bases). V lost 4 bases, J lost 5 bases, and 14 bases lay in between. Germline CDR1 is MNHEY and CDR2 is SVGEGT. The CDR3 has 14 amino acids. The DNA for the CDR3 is TGTGCCAGCAGTTCACAACAACCGGGGGAGACCCAGTACTTC. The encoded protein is CASSSQQPGETQYF.

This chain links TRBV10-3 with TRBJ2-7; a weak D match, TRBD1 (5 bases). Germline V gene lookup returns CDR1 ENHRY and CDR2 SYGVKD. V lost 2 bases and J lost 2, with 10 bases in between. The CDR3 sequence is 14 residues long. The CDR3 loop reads CAISEGQGTYEQYF. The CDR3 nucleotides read TGTGCCATCAGTGAGGGGCAGGGCACCTACGAGCAGTACTTC.

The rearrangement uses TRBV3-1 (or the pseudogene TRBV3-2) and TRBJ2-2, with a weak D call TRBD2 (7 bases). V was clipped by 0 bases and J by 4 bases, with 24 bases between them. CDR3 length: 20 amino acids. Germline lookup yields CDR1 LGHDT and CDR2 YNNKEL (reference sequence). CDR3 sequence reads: CASSQDPLAAGAGVTGELFF. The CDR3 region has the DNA TGTGCCAGCAGCCAAGATCCCCTAGCGGCGGGGGCGGGGGTCACCGGGGAGCTGTTTTTT.

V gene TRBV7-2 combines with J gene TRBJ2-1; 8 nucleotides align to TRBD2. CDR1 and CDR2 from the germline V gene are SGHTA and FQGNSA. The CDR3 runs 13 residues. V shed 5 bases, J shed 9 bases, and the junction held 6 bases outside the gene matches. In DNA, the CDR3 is TGTGCCAGCAGCCGCGTCAGCGGGGGTGAGCAGTTCTTC. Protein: CASSRVSGGEQFF. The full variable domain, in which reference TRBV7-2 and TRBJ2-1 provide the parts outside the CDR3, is GAGVSQSPSNKVTEKGKDVELRCDPISGHTALYWYRQSLGQGLEFLIYFQGNSAPDKSGLPSDRFSAERTGGSVSTLTIQRTQQEDSAVYLCASSRVSGGEQFFGPGTRLTVL.

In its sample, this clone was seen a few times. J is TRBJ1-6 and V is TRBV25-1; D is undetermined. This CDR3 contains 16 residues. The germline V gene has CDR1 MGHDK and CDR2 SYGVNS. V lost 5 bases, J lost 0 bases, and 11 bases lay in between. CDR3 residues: CASSQYAGSYNSPLHF. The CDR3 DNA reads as TGTGCCAGCAGTCAGTATGCGGGCTCCTATAATTCACCCCTCCACTTT.

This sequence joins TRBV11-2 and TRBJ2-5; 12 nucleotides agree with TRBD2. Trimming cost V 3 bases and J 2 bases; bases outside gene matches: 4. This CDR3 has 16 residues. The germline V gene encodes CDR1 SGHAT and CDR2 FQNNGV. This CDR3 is CASSLWGLAGQETQYF. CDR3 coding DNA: TGTGCCAGCAGCTTGTGGGGACTAGCGGGTCAAGAGACCCAGTACTTC. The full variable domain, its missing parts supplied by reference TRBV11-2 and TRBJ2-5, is EAGVAQSPRYKIIEKRQSVAFWCNPISGHATLYWYQQILGQGPKLLIQFQNNGVVDDSQLPKDRFSAERLKGVDSTLKIQPAKLEDSAVYLCASSLWGLAGQETQYFGPGTRLLVL.

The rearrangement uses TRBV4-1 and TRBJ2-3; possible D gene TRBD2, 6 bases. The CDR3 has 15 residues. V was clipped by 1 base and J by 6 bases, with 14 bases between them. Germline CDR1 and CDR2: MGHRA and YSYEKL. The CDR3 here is CASSQGRLGLDTQYF. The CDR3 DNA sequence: TGCGCCAGCAGCCAAGGCCGACTAGGCTTGGATACGCAGTATTTT.

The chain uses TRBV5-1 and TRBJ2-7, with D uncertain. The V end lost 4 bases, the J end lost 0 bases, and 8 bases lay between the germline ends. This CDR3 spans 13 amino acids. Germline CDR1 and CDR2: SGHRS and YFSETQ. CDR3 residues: CASSRVPSYEQYF. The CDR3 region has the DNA TGCGCCAGCAGCCGGGTCCCCTCCTACGAGCAGTACTTC.

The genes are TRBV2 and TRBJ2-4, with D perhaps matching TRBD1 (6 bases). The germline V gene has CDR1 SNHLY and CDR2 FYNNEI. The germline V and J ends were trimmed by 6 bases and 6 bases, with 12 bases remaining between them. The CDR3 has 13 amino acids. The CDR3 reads CASRWDTGNIQYF. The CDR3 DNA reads TGTGCCAGCAGGTGGGACACTGGAAACATTCAGTACTTC.

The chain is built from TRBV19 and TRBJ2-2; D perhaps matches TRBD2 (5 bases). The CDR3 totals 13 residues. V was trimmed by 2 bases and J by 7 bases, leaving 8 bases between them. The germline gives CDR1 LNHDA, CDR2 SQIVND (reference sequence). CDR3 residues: CASSIRAGGELFF. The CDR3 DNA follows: TGTGCCAGTAGTATAAGGGCGGGCGGGGAGCTGTTTTTT. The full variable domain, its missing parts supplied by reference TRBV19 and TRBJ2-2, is DGGITQSPKYLFRKEGQNVTLSCEQNLNHDAMYWYRQDPGQGLRLIYYSQIVNDFQKGDIAEGYSVSREKKESFPLTVTSAQKNPTAFYLCASSIRAGGELFFGEGSRLTVL.

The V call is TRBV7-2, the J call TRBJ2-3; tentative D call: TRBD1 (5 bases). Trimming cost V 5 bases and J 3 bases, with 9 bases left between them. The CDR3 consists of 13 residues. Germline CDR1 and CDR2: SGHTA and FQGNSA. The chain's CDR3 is CASSKWTTDTQYF. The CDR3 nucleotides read TGTGCCAGCAGCAAGTGGACAACAGATACGCAGTATTTT.

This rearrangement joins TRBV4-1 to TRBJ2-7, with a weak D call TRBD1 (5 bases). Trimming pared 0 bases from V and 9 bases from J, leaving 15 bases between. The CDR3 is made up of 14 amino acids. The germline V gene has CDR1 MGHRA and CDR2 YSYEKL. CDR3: CASSQDRVLRVQYF. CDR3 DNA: TGCGCCAGCAGCCAAGACAGGGTTCTACGAGTGCAGTACTTC.